This T cell receptor beta chain appears in the sequencing data of a study of T-cell reconstitution after alpha-beta-depleted transplantation in children. Study-wide results and caveats: T-cell counts and diversity at one year post-transplant came mainly from newly produced T cells.

Comment on this clonotype: The antigen remains undetermined.

Preparation of the TCRbeta library involved a method that used unique molecular identifiers. Each CDR3 protein gets one entry after TCRdb re-called the PCR reads with MiXCR. The sample has roughly 200,000 distinct CDR3 sequences, approximately 10% seen once. Germline CDR1 SNHLY, CDR2 FYNNEI. Deletions cut 8 bases from V and 0 bases from J, with 14 bases between. The CDR3 covers 15 residues. The sequenced sample was PBMCs, obtained before TCRalphabeta/CD19-depleted stem cell transplant. This TCR derives from a child younger than two with acute myeloid leukemia, due to receive a stem cell transplant. The chain uses TRBV2 and TRBJ2-4; the D gene is possibly TRBD1 (5 bases). The CDR3 is CASPPKGLAKNIQYF. The CDR3 DNA reads TGTGCCAGCCCCCCAAAGGGGCTAGCCAAAAACATTCAGTACTTC. The complete variable domain, with remaining parts taken from reference TRBV2 and TRBJ2-4, reads EPEVTQTPSHQVTQMGQEVILRCVPISNHLYFYWYRQILGQKVEFLVSFYNNEISEKSEIFDDQFSVERPDGSNFTLKIRSTKLEDSAMYFCASPPKGLAKNIQYFGAGTRLSVL.